This T cell receptor beta chain derives from a study of STAT5B mutations in CD4+ large granular lymphocyte leukemia (dated by TCRdb to the early 2020s). Regarding the research as a whole: Among the healthy controls, the CDR3 'QG' motif was associated with a particular HLA allele. Flow cytometry on FACSCanto II or FACSVerse showed that the purified fractions were more than 95% pure among lymphocytes. The study compared the TCRbeta repertoires of patients with CD4+ T-cell large granular lymphocyte leukemia against the TCRbeta repertoires of healthy blood donors.

The immunoSEQ assay at survey resolution was applied to genomic DNA for sequencing of TCRbeta rearrangements. The authors' pipeline ran thus. In the TCR sequencing data, the smallest productive clonotype frequency that could be detected was 2.59 x 10-5. Only productive TCRbeta rearrangements, meaning sequences that were complete and in-frame, were kept for the analyses. Clonality for each sample was calculated as Simpson clonality in the immunoSEQ Analyzer version 3.0. Clones were grouped by frequency into very rare, small, medium, large (1-20%) or hyperexpanded (>20%) categories. Generation probabilities were estimated with OLGA 1.2.3, V-gene circos plots were made with VDJtools, specificities were looked up in VDJdb, and CDR3 motifs were identified with GLIPH. TCRdb took this table from immuneACCESS and kept in-frame rearrangements with V and J called. Such tables lack part of the clones; where checked against another copy, unresolved V genes explain under half of the gap, and the rest is unexplained. V and J calls plus clone size are reproduced from that table; the DNA served to infer D and trimming. In this sample the table shows approximately 30,000 clones, 65% to 70% of which occur a single time. The ten largest clones take up 1.5% to 2% of the sample.

Regarding this clone: Its cognate antigen has yet to be identified. Base qualities are not at hand, and no much larger clone is one base apart.

Broad study findings and their caveats: CD4-sorted patient repertoires appeared more clonal than healthy CD4+ repertoires, and this difference persisted after removing the putative leukemic clones. Each patient's main leukemic clonotypes were private, but 25% of these clonotypes showed up at low frequency in the non-leukemic repertoires of other patients. The data were not HLA-matched, and the higher clonality in CD4+ T-LGLL than in CD8+ T-LGLL could be due to the relatively small sample size.

Healthy controls were around 38 blood donors whose buffy coats came from the Finnish Red Cross blood service. All TCR-sequenced material derived from peripheral blood: patient blood samples and healthy donor buffy coats. Peripheral blood mononuclear cells were isolated by Ficoll-Hypaque gradient centrifugation. Magnetic purification was used to isolate CD4+ cells from the buffy coats of the healthy controls. The Gentra Puregene Cell and Tissue kit was used for genomic DNA extraction, and quantification was performed on a Qubit 2.0 fluorometer. This TCR was sampled from a human donor in good health. Sequenced: CD4+ T cells from blood buffy coats.

The CDR3 reads as follows: CASSHGTGVPEAFF. At the DNA level, the sequence is TGTGCCAGCAGCCACGGGACAGGGGTGCCTGAAGCTTTCTTT. The sequence is built from TRBV14 and TRBJ1-1; a stretch of 10 junction bases matches TRBD1. The CDR3 spans 14 residues, from the cysteine through the phenylalanine. Only the CDR3 DNA stays, 42 bases, in frame from base 1. In the germline V gene, CDR1 corresponds to SGHDN and CDR2 to FVKESK. After removal of 3 bases from V and 6 bases from J, the junction retains 4 bases not matched to a gene.